The T cell receptor (beta chain) under discussion was sequenced for a study of OX40 agonist ivuxolimab in advanced cancers. Study background: Across the patients, intravenous ivuxolimab was delivered every 2 weeks at 0.01 to 10 mg/kg. Whole-study findings and limits: Both blood CD4+ and CD8+ T cells showed clonal growth by week 6 at 0.1 to 3.0 mg/kg.

A word on this clone: Its antigen is unidentified.

Assay: immunoSEQ multiplex PCR; the TCRdb copy retains only in-frame clones and omits some. The data contain approximately 60,000 clones, around 90% of them singletons. This receptor was obtained from an adult with an advanced solid tumor such as melanoma, head and neck, liver or kidney cancer. The material sequenced was CD4+ or CD8+ T cells sorted from blood, taken in a trial of the OX40 agonist ivuxolimab.

The CDR3 sequence: CASSLGGPSGSVETQYF. The CDR3 bases are TGTGCCAGCAGCTTAGGGGGTCCTAGCGGGAGCGTTGAGACCCAGTACTTC. The chain joins TRBV7-9 to TRBJ2-5, with 10 bases that match TRBD2. The CDR3 totals 17 residues. CDR1 is SEHNR, CDR2 FQNEAQ, per germline (reference sequence). Unmatched junction bases numbered 10, after V lost 1 base and J lost 5 bases.